This entry lists 8 T cell receptor beta chains sequenced from one sample in a study of T cell responses to AZD1222 COVID-19 vaccine. Profiling relied on immunoSEQ multiplex PCR, and the TCRdb table lists in-frame clones only, not all of them. Of about 180,000 clones listed, just under 95% are singletons. The specimen was peripheral blood, collected 28 days after the second dose of the MenACWY control vaccine. The receptors derive from an adult who received the MenACWY meningococcal vaccine as a control.

CDR3 amino acids: CASSRGLAGYEQYF. The CDR3 region has the DNA TGTGCCAGCAGCCGCGGACTAGCGGGCTACGAGCAGTACTTC. V usage is TRBV3-1 (or the pseudogene TRBV3-2) and J usage is TRBJ2-7; 11 bases line up with TRBD2. Germline V CDR1 and CDR2: LGHDT, YNNKEL (reference sequence). V trimming: 4 bases; J trimming: 3 bases; junction bases outside the gene matches: 2. This CDR3 spans 14 amino acids.

The rearrangement uses TRBV19 and TRBJ2-5, with D tentatively TRBD2 (6 bases). The CDR3 consists of 13 residues. The V end was cut by 10 bases, the J end by 5 bases, with 17 bases between. Germline V gives CDR1 LNHDA, CDR2 SQIVND (reference sequence). In nucleotides, the CDR3 is TGTGCCACCCGAACCTTGGGGGGTGAGACCCAGTACTTC. Amino acid sequence: CATRTLGGETQYF.

The rearrangement links TRBV19 to TRBJ1-2; D is undetermined. Germline V gene data show CDR1 as LNHDA and CDR2 as SQIVND (reference sequence). The CDR3 is made up of 15 amino acids. With 9 bases removed from V and 1 base from J, the gap between germline ends came to 18 bases. The CDR3: CASVLGDGFNYGYTF. The CDR3 nucleotides read TGTGCCAGCGTTTTAGGTGACGGCTTTAACTATGGCTACACCTTC.

This chain connects TRBV7-9 to TRBJ1-2; 7 bases fit TRBD1. After removal of 6 bases from V and 5 bases from J, the junction contained 9 bases not matched to a gene. Germline CDR1 reads SEHNR; CDR2 reads FQNEAQ (reference sequence). The CDR3 is 14 residues long. Here the CDR3 DNA reads TGTGCCAGCAGTCCGCCCGGGACAGATTATGGCTACACCTTC. Amino acid sequence: CASSPPGTDYGYTF.

V usage is TRBV5-5 and J usage is TRBJ2-7, with 7 bases lining up with TRBD1. Germline CDR1 SGHKS, CDR2 YYEKEE (reference sequence). J lost 0 bases, V lost 2 bases, and 2 bases had no gene match. The CDR3 sequence is 14 residues long. This chain's CDR3 is CASSLRDSSYEQYF. The CDR3 DNA sequence: TGTGCCAGCAGCTTACGGGACAGCTCCTACGAGCAGTACTTC.

This clone appeared once. The rearrangement joins TRBV2 to TRBJ1-5; D perhaps matches TRBD1 (5 bases). The CDR3 sequence is 16 residues long. Germline CDR1 reads SNHLY; CDR2 reads FYNNEI. V dropped 4 bases and J dropped 1 base, with 14 bases sitting between them. The CDR3 loop reads CASSGQGLRSNQPQHF. The DNA of the CDR3 is TGTGCCAGCAGTGGCCAGGGTTTGAGAAGCAATCAGCCCCAGCATTTT.

This clone was observed a few times. In the same sample, other DNA sequences code for this CDR3. The chain carries TRBV28 and TRBJ2-5, with D unclear. Looked up from germline, CDR1 is MDHEN and CDR2 is SYDVKM. V was pared by 5 bases and J by 5 bases, with 15 bases between. CDR3 length: 14 residues. The CDR3 reads CASSPLSGWETQYF. As DNA, the CDR3 is TGTGCCAGCAGTCCCCTGTCGGGTTGGGAGACCCAGTACTTC.

V gene TRBV5-1 combines with J gene TRBJ1-6, with 7 positions matching TRBD1. CDR1 and CDR2 from the germline V gene are SGHRS and YFSETQ. The junction had 2 bases not matched to a gene; V was cut back by 4 bases and J by 7 bases. The CDR3 covers 13 residues. DNA of the CDR3: TGCGCCAGCAGCGGGACAGTCAATTCACCCCTCCACTTT. Its translation: CASSGTVNSPLHF.